Following are 10 T cell receptor beta chains from one sample sequenced in a study of T cells after yellow fever vaccination. Each CDR3 protein gets one entry after TCRdb re-called the 5' RACE reads with MiXCR. The table records about 330,000 distinct CDR3 sequences, 8.1% of them present only once. The source material was PBMCs, sampled about 41 days after the first yellow fever vaccination. Receptor source: a man aged 18 to 29 who received the YFV17D yellow fever vaccine.

V usage is TRBV12-3 or TRBV12-4 and J usage is TRBJ1-5; D ambiguous. V was pared by 5 bases and J by 4 bases, with 9 bases between. CDR3 length: 13 residues. The CDR3 is CASSMRLNQPQHF. CDR3 bases: TGTGCCAGCAGTATGCGTTTGAATCAGCCCCAGCATTTT.

This clonotype came up a few times. The chain uses TRBV7-2 and TRBJ1-1; 8 bases agree with TRBD1. CDR1 is SGHTA and CDR2 is FQGNSA in the germline V gene. The CDR3 covers 16 residues. V lost 4 bases to trimming and J lost 5 bases; unmatched junction nucleotides: 12. The CDR3 loop reads CASSSTTRGPITEAFF. The CDR3 region has the DNA TGTGCCAGCAGCTCGACGACCAGGGGGCCGATTACTGAAGCTTTCTTT.

The chain recombines TRBV4-2 with TRBJ2-1, with a possible D match to TRBD2 (5 bases). The CDR3 spans 14 residues. Germline values: CDR1 LGHNA, CDR2 YNFKEQ. Between the trimmed V and J ends, which lost 10 bases and 8 bases, there was a span of 21 bases. The CDR3: CAMGPGVRYYEQFF. As DNA, the CDR3 is TGTGCCATGGGCCCCGGGGTCCGGTACTATGAGCAGTTCTTC.

This clonotype appeared a few times. V and J are TRBV12-3 or TRBV12-4 and TRBJ1-2; D unresolved. This CDR3 region has 12 residues. Trimming took 6 bases from V and 8 from J, leaving 13 bases between them. The CDR3 here is CASRGRGYGYTF. CDR3 DNA: TGTGCCAGCAGAGGTCGTGGGTACGGCTACACCTTC.

This clonotype appeared a few times. The chain has TRBV12-3 or TRBV12-4 and TRBJ2-5; D is unresolved. This CDR3 spans 12 amino acids. V was clipped by 2 bases and J by 3 bases, with 4 bases between them. CDR3 region: CASSLQEETQYF. The CDR3 DNA sequence: TGTGCCAGCAGTTTACAGGAAGAGACCCAGTACTTC.

The gene calls are TRBV9 and TRBJ2-7; D possibly corresponds to TRBD1 (6 bases). Germline CDR1 is SGDLS and CDR2 is YYNGEE. This CDR3 is built from 15 residues. The V and J ends lost 0 bases and 3 bases respectively, with 13 bases between them. The CDR3 sequence is CASSVGAGTFYEQYF. CDR3 DNA sequence: TGTGCCAGCAGCGTAGGGGCCGGGACATTCTACGAGCAGTACTTC.

In its sample, this clonotype was seen a few times. CDR3 loop: CASSTRGIGGYTF. CDR3 coding DNA: TGTGCCAGCAGTACCAGGGGAATTGGGGGCTACACCTTC. The chain links TRBV2 to TRBJ1-2, with D maybe TRBD1 (6 bases). V lost 5 bases to trimming and J lost 8 bases, with 15 bases between them. This CDR3 has 13 amino acids. The germline gives CDR1 SNHLY, CDR2 FYNNEI. The entire variable domain, with the rest obtained from reference TRBV2 and TRBJ1-2, is as follows: EPEVTQTPSHQVTQMGQEVILRCVPISNHLYFYWYRQILGQKVEFLVSFYNNEISEKSEIFDDQFSVERPDGSNFTLKIRSTKLEDSAMYFCASSTRGIGGYTFGSGTRLTVV.

The J gene is TRBJ1-1, the V gene TRBV20-1; no reliable D call. V dropped 0 bases and J dropped 2 bases, with 13 bases sitting between them. CDR1 is DFQATT, CDR2 SNEGSKA, per germline (reference sequence). This CDR3 is 15 amino acids long. The CDR3 coding sequence is TGCAGTGCTAGAGATTTGGCAAAGATAAACACTGAAGCTTTCTTT. As protein: CSARDLAKINTEAFF.

This clonotype was recorded a few times. The J gene is TRBJ2-4, the V gene TRBV6-1; D ambiguous. V was clipped by 5 bases and J by 5 bases, with 13 bases between them. Germline CDR1 reads MNHNS; CDR2 reads SASEGT. The length of the CDR3 is 14 residues. The CDR3 DNA is TGTGCCAGCAGTCGCATAGCTGGTGAAAACATTCAGTACTTC. Translating it yields CASSRIAGENIQYF.

This clonotype was counted many times. The chain recombines TRBV12-3 or TRBV12-4 with TRBJ1-5; the D is unclear. The CDR3 length is 12 residues. Trimming pared 3 bases from V and 5 bases from J, leaving 5 bases between. CDR3 sequence: CASSFGDQPQHF. The CDR3 nucleotides are TGTGCCAGCAGTTTCGGGGATCAGCCCCAGCATTTT.